This is a list of T cell receptor beta chains from one sample in a study of T cells of healthy individuals. TCRdb reprocessed the 5' RACE reads via MiXCR and lists one record per CDR3 protein. Altogether 45,000 to 60,000 distinct CDR3 sequences are present, about 15% being singletons, with the ten largest covering about 16%. Receptors were obtained from a human donor in good health. The CDR3 runs from the conserved cysteine through the conserved F or W. Each record gives: CDR3 length, J gene, V gene, D gene, clone size, CDR3 DNA, CDR3 protein. The D gene is left open where the match is weak. The size of a clone is reported for some rows only, either as once, few or many, or as a class for expanded clones.

>14|TRBJ1-1|TRBV5-4|-|many
TGTGCCAGCAGCTCCCAAGACTTTGGCACTGAAGCTTTCTTT
CASSSQDFGTEAFF
>16|TRBJ2-3|TRBV24-1|-|-
TGTGCCACCAGTGAAAACAGGGGAGGGATCACAGATACGCAGTATTTT
CATSENRGGITDTQYF
>13|TRBJ2-5|TRBV20-1|TRBD1|-
TGCAGTGCTACCTCAGGGGGCCCAGAGACCCAGTACTTC
CSATSGGPETQYF
>16|TRBJ2-5|TRBV11-2|TRBD2|many
TGTGCCAGCAGCCTCTCGACTAGCGGGGGGGGAGAGACCCAGTACTTC
CASSLSTSGGGETQYF
>11|TRBJ2-1|TRBV6-2/TRBV6-3|-|few
TGTGCCAGCAGTTACGACAGGGAGCAGTTCTTC
CASSYDREQFF
>13|TRBJ2-6|TRBV25-1|-|-
TGTGCCAGTTTAGAATCTGGGGCCAACGTCCTGACTTTC
CASLESGANVLTF
>14|TRBJ2-3|TRBV7-6|-|many
TGTGCCAGCAGCTCAGGACTGCTGGGTGATACGCAGTATTTT
CASSSGLLGDTQYF
>14|TRBJ1-4|TRBV7-2|TRBD1|many
TGTGCCAGCAGCATCGACAGGGGGAGTGAAAAACTGTTTTTT
CASSIDRGSEKLFF
>16|TRBJ1-6|TRBV27|TRBD1|many
TGTGCCAGCAGTTTATCACGACAGGGTGCTAATTCACCCCTCCACTTT
CASSLSRQGANSPLHF
>13|TRBJ2-7|TRBV30|TRBD2|-
TGTGCCTGGACTAGCGGGAGGACCTACGAGCAGTACTTC
CAWTSGRTYEQYF
>13|TRBJ2-7|TRBV24-1|-|-
TGTGCCACCAGTTCGTCCGGAACCTACGAGCAGTACTTC
CATSSSGTYEQYF
>12|TRBJ2-7|TRBV11-2|-|-
TGTGCCAGCAGCTCGTCTTTCTACGAGCAGTACTTC
CASSSSFYEQYF
>16|TRBJ1-2|TRBV28|TRBD1|many
TGTGCCAGCAGTCCCCGACAGGGGGCGCTGAACTATGGCTACACCTTC
CASSPRQGALNYGYTF
>12|TRBJ2-3|TRBV5-1|-|few
TGCGCCAGCAGCTGGAACACAGATACGCAGTATTTT
CASSWNTDTQYF
>14|TRBJ2-3|TRBV6-4|TRBD2|many
TGTGCCAGCAGTGATACTAGCGGGGCGAATACGCAGTATTTT
CASSDTSGANTQYF
>13|TRBJ1-1|TRBV2|-|few
TGTGCCAGCAGTGAACCATTTAACACTGAAGCTTTCTTT
CASSEPFNTEAFF
>15|TRBJ1-2|TRBV9|-|many
TGTGCCAGCAGCGTAGGAGGGATTACCCCCCATGGCTACACCTTC
CASSVGGITPHGYTF
>15|TRBJ2-7|TRBV6-5|TRBD2|many
TGTGCCAGCAGTAAGACTAGCGGGGAGTCCTACGAGCAGTACTTC
CASSKTSGESYEQYF
>15|TRBJ1-3|TRBV12-3/TRBV12-4|-|few
TGTGCCAGCAGTTGGCAGGGAAGCTCTGGAAACACCATATATTTT
CASSWQGSSGNTIYF
>12|TRBJ1-2|TRBV20-1|-|-
TGCAGTGCTAGGGTAGAGGGAGGCGGCTACACCTTC
CSARVEGGGYTF
>16|TRBJ2-7|TRBV5-1|TRBD2|-
TGCGCCAGCAGCCTAAACTTAGCGGGGAACTCCTACGAGCAGTACTTC
CASSLNLAGNSYEQYF
>13|TRBJ2-7|TRBV7-6|-|-
TGTGCCAGCAGCTTACCAGGCTCCTACGAGCAGTACTTC
CASSLPGSYEQYF
>14|TRBJ2-3|TRBV20-1|-|few
TGCAGTGCTCCTGGGGGGGGGCGCACAGATACGCAGTATTTT
CSAPGGGRTDTQYF
>15|TRBJ1-3|TRBV11-2|-|many
TGTGCCAGCAGCTTAGGCCGACAGAACCTCCACGCCATATATTTT
CASSLGRQNLHAIYF
>12|TRBJ2-7|TRBV29-1|-|many
TGCAGCGTTGACGACAGCTCCTACGAGCAGTACTTC
CSVDDSSYEQYF
>14|TRBJ1-5|TRBV6-5|-|medium-sized
TGTGCCAGCAGCCCCGGACCGAGCAATCAGCCCCAGCATTTT
CASSPGPSNQPQHF
>15|TRBJ2-1|TRBV12-3/TRBV12-4|TRBD1|many
TGTGCCAGCAGACCAGGGACAGGGGCCTACAATGAGCAGTTCTTC
CASRPGTGAYNEQFF
>16|TRBJ2-7|TRBV19|TRBD2|many
TGTGCCAGTAGTATATCGGGACTAGCGGAAATGTACGAGCAGTACTTC
CASSISGLAEMYEQYF